These 19 T cell receptor beta chains were all obtained from the same sample, sequenced in a study of CD8 T cells in ankylosing spondylitis (dated by TCRdb to 2016 to 2017). What the authors observed across the whole study: A TCR beta motif of about 8 highly homologous amino acid variants appeared characteristic of blood from ankylosing spondylitis patients.

Which antigens these TCRs recognize remains unknown. The method behind the library was 5' RACE. TCRdb records Illumina HiSeq 2500 as the sequencer. The public reads were reprocessed in TCRdb via fastp at Q25 and MiXCR, keeping in-frame beta chains. Merged by CDR3 protein, the rows form single entries marked with the most common genes and DNA. The table for this sample lists around 130,000 distinct CDR3 sequences; 15% to 20% of them were counted only once. The leading ten clones occupy approximately 30% of the sample. The specimen sequenced was blood, either unsorted or a sorted T cell fraction (not recorded which). These receptors all come from a male donor with ankylosing spondylitis.

The J gene is TRBJ1-1, the V gene TRBV5-1, with D maybe TRBD1 (6 bases). With 3 bases removed from V and 7 bases from J, the gap between germline ends came to 16 bases. CDR1 SGHRS and CDR2 YFSETQ come from the germline V gene. The CDR3 totals 14 residues. The CDR3 loop is CASSYRQGMGEAFF. CDR3 nucleotides: TGCGCCAGCAGCTACCGTCAGGGGATGGGTGAAGCTTTCTTT.

This clonotype was observed a few times. This chain connects TRBV13 to TRBJ2-7; D is perhaps TRBD1 or TRBD2 (6 bases each). CDR1 is PRHDT and CDR2 is FYEKMQ in the germline V gene (reference sequence). With 0 bases removed from V and 4 bases from J, the gap between germline ends came to 10 bases. The CDR3 length is 14 residues. DNA for the CDR3: TGTGCCAGCAGCTTAGGGACGGGGGCATACGAGCAGTACTTC. Its protein product is CASSLGTGAYEQYF.

This clonotype has a handful of counts. The J gene is TRBJ2-3, the V gene TRBV7-3, with 8 bases fitting TRBD2. In germline, CDR1 is SGHTA, CDR2 FQGTGA. There are 15 residues in the CDR3. Losses at the gene ends were 0 bases for V and 2 bases for J; bases not matched to a gene: 1. CDR3 protein: CASSLTSGNTDTQYF. CDR3 nucleotides: TGTGCCAGCAGCTTAACTAGCGGGAACACAGATACGCAGTATTTT.

The chain combines TRBV7-9 with TRBJ2-7, with 7 bases aligning to TRBD1. J gave up 3 bases and V 5 bases, and 4 bases lay outside the gene matches. The CDR3 is made up of 13 amino acids. CDR1 SEHNR and CDR2 FQNEAQ come from the germline V gene (reference sequence). Here the CDR3 DNA reads TGTGCCAGCAGCCCCGGGACAGTCTACGAGCAGTACTTC. Protein product: CASSPGTVYEQYF.

This chain uses TRBV28 with TRBJ2-7; a possible D gene is TRBD2 (5 bases). The CDR3 has 14 amino acids. The V and J ends lost 7 bases and 6 bases respectively, with 19 bases between them. Germline V gene sequence: CDR1 MDHEN, CDR2 SYDVKM. The CDR3 DNA reads as TGTGCCAGCACCCCCGTGGGGAGAACTAGCGAGCAGTACTTC. This translates into CASTPVGRTSEQYF. The full variable domain, its missing parts supplied by reference TRBV28 and TRBJ2-7, is DVKVTQSSRYLVKRTGEKVFLECVQDMDHENMFWYRQDPGLGLRLIYFSYDVKMKEKGDIPEGYSVSREKKERFSLILESASTNQTSMYLCASTPVGRTSEQYFGPGTRLTVT.

In this sample, this clonotype turned up a few times. This chain uses TRBV27 with TRBJ2-4; no clear D. V shed 6 bases and J shed 8 bases, with 14 bases lying between them. The CDR3 is 13 amino acids. Germline CDR1 and CDR2: MNHEY and SMNVEV (reference sequence). CDR3 sequence (DNA): TGTGCCAGCAGCCTAGGGTCTACCCACATTCAGTACTTC. This codes for CASSLGSTHIQYF.

This clonotype has a handful of counts. V usage is TRBV25-1 and J usage is TRBJ2-2; the D is unclear. Germline CDR1 and CDR2: MGHDK and SYGVNS. The CDR3 is 16 amino acids. Trimming stripped 0 bases from V and 0 bases from J, with 8 bases between. DNA of the CDR3: TGTGCCAGCAGTGAATATTCCAACTCGAACACCGGGGAGCTGTTTTTT. It codes for CASSEYSNSNTGELFF.

This clonotype was counted a few times. The chain links TRBV4-3 to TRBJ2-7; D ambiguous. Deletions cut 0 bases from V and 2 bases from J, with 14 bases between. Germline V gene lookup returns CDR1 LGHNA and CDR2 YSLEER. This CDR3 spans 16 amino acids. The CDR3 DNA is TGCGCCAGCAGCCAAGATCTTCGGGTCCGGGCCTACGAGCAGTACTTC. Amino acids: CASSQDLRVRAYEQYF.

This chain joins TRBV7-6 and TRBJ2-7; D is perhaps TRBD2 (5 bases). V was pared by 5 bases and J by 2 bases, with 16 bases between. Germline CDR1 is SGHVS and CDR2 is FNYEAQ. The CDR3 is 15 residues long. The CDR3 coding sequence is TGTGCCAGCAGCCTAACCGCCGGGAACACCTACGAGCAGTACTTC. Protein sequence: CASSLTAGNTYEQYF.

V usage is TRBV11-1 and J usage is TRBJ2-1, with 10 bases that match TRBD1. Germline loops: CDR1 SGHAT, CDR2 FQDESV (reference sequence). This CDR3 is built from 15 residues. V was clipped by 5 bases and J by 8 bases; unmatched bases: 9. In DNA form, the CDR3 reads TGTGCCAGCAGCCCCGGGACAGGGGCTCTGGATGAGCAGTTCTTC. Translation: CASSPGTGALDEQFF. Full variable domain (outside the CDR3, taken from reference TRBV11-1 and TRBJ2-1): EAEVAQSPRYKITEKSQAVAFWCDPISGHATLYWYRQILGQGPELLVQFQDESVVDDSQLPKDRFSAERLKGVDSTLKIQPAELGDSAMYLCASSPGTGALDEQFFGPGTRLTVL.

This clonotype appeared a few times. The chain combines TRBV7-9 with TRBJ2-5; 9 bases map to TRBD2. V was pared by 4 bases and J by 4 bases, with 4 bases of the junction left unmatched. This CDR3 region has 14 residues. Germline CDR1 reads SEHNR; CDR2 reads FQNEAQ (reference sequence). The CDR3 loop is CASSSSGRSETQYF. CDR3 DNA sequence: TGTGCCAGCAGCTCCAGCGGGAGGTCAGAGACCCAGTACTTC.

This clonotype was recorded at least ten times. This chain uses TRBV20-1 with TRBJ2-3; D unresolved. Germline values: CDR1 DFQATT, CDR2 SNEGSKA (reference sequence). Between the trimmed V and J ends, which lost 0 bases and 2 bases, there was a span of 12 bases. This CDR3 comprises 15 residues. CDR3: CSARDRRGTTDTQYF. Here the CDR3 DNA reads TGCAGTGCTAGAGATCGGCGCGGCACCACAGATACGCAGTATTTT.

The J gene is TRBJ1-6, the V gene TRBV7-2; a possible D gene is TRBD1 (5 bases). The CDR3 runs 19 residues. Between the trimmed V and J ends, which lost 0 bases and 0 bases, there was a span of 15 bases. The germline gives CDR1 SGHTA, CDR2 FQGNSA. The CDR3 nucleotides are TGTGCCAGCAGCTTAGCCTCCCTAACTGGGGGCTCCTATAATTCACCCCTCCACTTT. It codes for CASSLASLTGGSYNSPLHF.

This clonotype was observed a few times. V is TRBV27 and J is TRBJ2-1; TRBD1 aligns across 8 bases. The J segment lost 7 bases and the V segment lost 6 bases, leaving 8 bases of the junction unmatched. From germline, CDR1 is MNHEY and CDR2 SMNVEV (reference sequence). The CDR3 runs to 14 residues. Written as DNA, the CDR3 is TGTGCCAGCAGCCCAGGGGGCCTACTGAATGAGCAGTTCTTC. Translated: CASSPGGLLNEQFF.

The chain links TRBV9 to TRBJ1-1, with 11 bases lining up with TRBD1. CDR3 length: 14 residues. J gave up 6 bases and V 3 bases, and 4 bases lay outside the gene matches. Germline V gene data show CDR1 as SGDLS and CDR2 as YYNGEE. For the CDR3, the DNA is TGTGCCAGCAGCGAACGGACAGGGGGCCCTGAAGCTTTCTTT. Translation: CASSERTGGPEAFF.

This chain connects TRBV27 to TRBJ1-2; possibly TRBD1 for D (5 bases). The CDR3 totals 12 residues. The V and J ends lost 2 bases and 6 bases respectively, with 7 bases between them. Germline CDR1 MNHEY, CDR2 SMNVEV (reference sequence). The CDR3 reads CASSLQGDGYTF. The CDR3 DNA is TGTGCCAGCAGTTTACAAGGGGATGGCTACACCTTC.

The chain has TRBV28 and TRBJ1-3, with D maybe TRBD1 (5 bases). CDR3 size: 18 residues. V was trimmed by 2 bases and J by 0 bases, leaving 17 bases between them. Germline V gene sequence: CDR1 MDHEN, CDR2 SYDVKM. This chain's CDR3 is CASSLDTPGRLSGNTIYF. CDR3 DNA: TGTGCCAGCAGTTTAGATACCCCGGGACGGCTCTCTGGAAACACCATATATTTT.

The V gene is TRBV6-5, the J gene TRBJ2-7; TRBD2 matches 13 bases. Germline CDR1 MNHEY, CDR2 SVGAGI. V gave up 2 bases and J gave up 7 bases; unmatched junction bases: 11. The CDR3 is made up of 17 amino acids. In DNA, the CDR3 is TGTGCCAGCAGTTACCGGACTAGCGGGAGAGGCCGTGAGGAGCAGTACTTC. Translation: CASSYRTSGRGREEQYF.

This sequence joins TRBV15 and TRBJ2-7, with TRBD1 matching over 7 bases. J gave up 3 bases and V 0 bases, and 8 bases lay outside the gene matches. CDR1 and CDR2 from the germline V gene are LNHNV and YYDKDF (reference sequence). This CDR3 has 16 residues. The CDR3 spells CATSREEDRQIYEQYF. In DNA form, the CDR3 reads TGTGCCACCAGCAGAGAGGAGGACAGGCAAATCTACGAGCAGTACTTC.